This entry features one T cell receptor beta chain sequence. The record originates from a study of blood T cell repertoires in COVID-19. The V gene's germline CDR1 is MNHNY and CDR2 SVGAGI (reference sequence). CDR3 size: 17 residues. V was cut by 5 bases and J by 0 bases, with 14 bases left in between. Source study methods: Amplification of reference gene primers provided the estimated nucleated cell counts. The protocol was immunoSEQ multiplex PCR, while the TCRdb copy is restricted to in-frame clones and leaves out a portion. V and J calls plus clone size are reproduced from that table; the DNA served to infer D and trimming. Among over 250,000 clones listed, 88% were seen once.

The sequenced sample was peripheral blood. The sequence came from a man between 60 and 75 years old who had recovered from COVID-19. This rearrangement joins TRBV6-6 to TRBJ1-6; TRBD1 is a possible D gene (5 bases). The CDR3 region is CASSHQNRSSYNSPLHF. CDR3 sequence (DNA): TGTGCCAGCAGTCACCAAAACAGGAGCTCCTATAATTCACCCCTCCACTTT.